Given below is one TCR beta chain in context. The CDR3 loop spans 13 amino acids. V was cut by 0 bases and J by 12 bases, with 9 bases left in between. Germline CDR1 and CDR2: LGHNA and YSLEER. This entry comes from a study of T cells in localized non-small cell lung cancer. Profiled with immunoSEQ multiplex PCR; TCRdb holds only in-frame clones, not every one. The table shows some 11,000 clones, with approximately 85% occurring only once. The TCR comes from a female donor at least 60 years old with stage II lung adenocarcinoma. Sequencing used peripheral blood mononuclear cells, obtained before any cancer treatment. The chain employs TRBV4-3 and TRBJ1-6; D is perhaps TRBD1 (6 bases). CDR3 coding DNA: TGCGCCAGCAGCCAAGAGACAGGCTTACCCCTCCACTTT. Its translation is CASSQETGLPLHF.